This TCR beta chain was captured by sequencing in a study of blood T cells in healthy people across ages (dated by TCRdb to between 2015 and 2016). About the study as a whole: In model experiments, roughly one uniquely barcoded TCR beta cDNA molecule per two T cells was captured by template switching. Age-related changes in TCR beta repertoire diversity were measured in the study by deep sequencing normalized with unique cDNA molecular identifiers. The donors were divided into four age groups: young (average around 16 years), middle-aged (over 35), aged (roughly 60) and long-lived (more than 75). The study analyzed two additional independent replicas of 1 million unique cDNA reads from the same blood draw for two donors, one aged 18 to 29 and one aged 80 or older.

Study-wide findings and limitations: Since profiling was done on bulk unsorted PBMCs, naive and antigen-experienced compartments could not be conclusively compared. Because donor CMV infection status was unknown, age-related changes in expanded clonotypes were potentially confounded. Estimates of total diversity based on one million sequenced T cells were considered lower bounds and underestimates. Observed TCR beta diversity per million T cells fell roughly linearly with age, and a significant reduction was already apparent by age around 40. Compared with the aged group, the long-lived group had more naive CD4+ T cells, fewer expanded clones and increased TCR diversity, a pattern suggesting age selection. A strong correlation was found between observed TCR beta diversity and the percentage of naive T cells measured by flow cytometry.

Systemically healthy Caucasian individuals from Russia, over 30 in total and aged about 6 to 95 years, were included as donors. Each donor gave approximately 9.4 milliliters of peripheral blood, drawn into EDTA-treated Vacutainer tubes. Ficoll-Paque density-gradient centrifugation was used to isolate PBMCs, with at least 7 million per sample. Total RNA, at least 6 micrograms per sample, was extracted from PBMCs with Trizol reagent. Naive CD45RAhigh/CD27high T cell percentages were measured by flow cytometry on a PBMC aliquot from every donor. This clonotype was counted between two and nine times. It has no known antigen specificity. No much larger clonotype is one base removed from it; base qualities were not supplied. The library was generated by 5' RACE. Sequencing was carried out with an Illumina HiSeq 2500. A second PCR of about 7 to 12 cycles was run with a J-beta primer mix and a sample-barcoded 5' primer. A unique molecular identifier was introduced onto each TCR beta cDNA molecule by a template-switch 5' adaptor carrying 12 random nucleotides. At least 3 million CDR3-containing paired-end reads were obtained from each sample. The Mint cDNA synthesis kit, primed by a TRBC-specific oligonucleotide, was used to synthesize first-strand cDNA from all RNA. Following uracil-DNA glycosylase treatment, a first 18-cycle PCR with universal primers M1SS and BC2_uni_R was performed on all cDNA. In the authors' own workflow: Each sample was normalized by randomly selecting 1 million high-quality reads, each carrying a distinct molecular identifier. Reads with shared molecular identifiers were discarded instead of being binned into consensus sequences. MiTCR, run with a Q25 quality threshold and the strictest error-elimination algorithm, handled CDR3 identification, clonotype clustering and error correction. A nonparametric unseen species model using Euler transformation provided a lower-bound estimate of total TCR beta diversity. The public sequencing data were trimmed at Q25 with fastp and processed into clonotypes with MiXCR by TCRdb, which kept only in-frame beta chains. When rows share a CDR3 protein, they turn into one entry using the most common DNA and genes. The V and J calls and clone size are TCRdb's, not the authors'. The sample table shows 750,000 or so distinct CDR3 sequences, and approximately 25% are seen once. More than 8% of the sample rests with the top ten.

The sample was also reused in another study, on T cells of mothers and their children. As the second study states: Donors were nine systemically healthy Caucasian individuals: three mothers and their six children. cDNA synthesis used all of the extracted RNA, with approximately 1.4 ug of RNA in each 15 ul reaction. Sample barcodes and 2-4 random nucleotides were added via the M1S primer in the second PCR. Each mother yielded over 10 million TCR beta CDR3 reads and each child 2.5 million to 3 million reads. In both related and unrelated pairs, thymic selection shapes the output of TCR recombination in a similar way, with inherited differences having only a minor effect. Related mother-child pairs always showed normalized repertoire overlap that was slightly higher than in unrelated mother-child pairs, though the difference was never significant. With a sensitivity of about 100 clones per million clonotypes, no persistent microchimeric T cell clones were detected. Deep NGS was used in the study to compare the TCR beta repertoires of mothers and children and to look for features that separate related mother-child pairs from unrelated individuals. Mothers averaged roughly 36 +/- 4 years of age and children averaged 11 +/- 4 years. After adapters were ligated using NEBNext reagents, the libraries underwent 100+100 nt paired-end sequencing on an Illumina HiSeq 2000. To prevent cross-contamination, the mother and child libraries were prepared a month apart and were sequenced in separate runs. For each donor, somewhere between 500,000 and 2,000,000 distinct TCR beta clonotypes were identified. Naive TCR beta clonotypes were estimated from low-frequency clonotypes matched to each donor's FACS-determined naive share, without sorting.

The sequence was collected from a boy aged 5-17 years in good health. The material sequenced was blood.

The encoded CDR3 is CASSLLIPASQIGSSYNEQFF. The DNA sequence reads TGTGCCAGCAGCCTCCTGATCCCGGCTAGCCAAATCGGAAGCTCCTACAATGAGCAGTTCTTC. The chain is assembled from TRBV14 and TRBJ2-1, with TRBD2 as a weak D call on 5 bases. The germline V gene encodes CDR1 SGHDN and CDR2 FVKESK. The CDR3 sequence holds 21 residues, the cysteine and phenylalanine included. Just the 63-base CDR3 DNA is kept, in frame starting at base 1. V was cut back by 4 bases and J by 0 bases, leaving a gap of 28 bases between them.